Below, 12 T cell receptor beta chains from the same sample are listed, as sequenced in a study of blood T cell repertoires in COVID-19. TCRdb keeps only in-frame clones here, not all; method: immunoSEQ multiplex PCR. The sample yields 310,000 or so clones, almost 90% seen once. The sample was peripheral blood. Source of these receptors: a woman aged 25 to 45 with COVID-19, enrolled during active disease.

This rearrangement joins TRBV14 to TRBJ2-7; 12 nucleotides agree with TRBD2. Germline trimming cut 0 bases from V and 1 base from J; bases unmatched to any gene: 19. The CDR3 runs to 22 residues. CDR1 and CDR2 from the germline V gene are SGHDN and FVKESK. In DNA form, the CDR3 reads TGTGCCAGCAGCCAAGAATGGGCTAGCGGGAGGGCCCTCCGGGATAGGTCCTACGAGCAGTACTTC. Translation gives CASSQEWASGRALRDRSYEQYF.

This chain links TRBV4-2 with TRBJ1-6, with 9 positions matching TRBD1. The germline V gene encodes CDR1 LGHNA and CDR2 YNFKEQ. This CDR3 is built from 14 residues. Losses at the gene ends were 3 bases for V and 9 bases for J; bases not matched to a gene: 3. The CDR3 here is CASSQLTGGSPLHF. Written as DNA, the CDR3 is TGTGCCAGCAGCCAGTTGACAGGGGGTTCACCCCTCCACTTT.

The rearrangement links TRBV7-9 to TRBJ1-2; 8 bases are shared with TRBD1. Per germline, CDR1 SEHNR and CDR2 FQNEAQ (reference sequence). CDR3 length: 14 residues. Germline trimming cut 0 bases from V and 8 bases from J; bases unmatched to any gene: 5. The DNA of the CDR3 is TGTGCCAGCAGCTTAGCCTCAGGGGGCGAGGGCTACACCTTC. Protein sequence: CASSLASGGEGYTF.

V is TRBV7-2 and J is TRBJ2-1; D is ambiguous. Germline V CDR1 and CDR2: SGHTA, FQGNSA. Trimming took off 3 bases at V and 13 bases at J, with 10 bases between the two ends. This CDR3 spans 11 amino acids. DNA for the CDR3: TGTGCCAGCAGCTTTGGCCTAGTACAGTTCTTC. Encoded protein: CASSFGLVQFF.

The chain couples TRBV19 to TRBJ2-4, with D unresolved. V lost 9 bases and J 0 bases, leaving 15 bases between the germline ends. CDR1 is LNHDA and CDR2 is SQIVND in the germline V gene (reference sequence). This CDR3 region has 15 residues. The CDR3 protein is CASSPGSLAKNIQYF. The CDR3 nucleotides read TGTGCCAGCTCCCCAGGTTCACTAGCCAAAAACATTCAGTACTTC.

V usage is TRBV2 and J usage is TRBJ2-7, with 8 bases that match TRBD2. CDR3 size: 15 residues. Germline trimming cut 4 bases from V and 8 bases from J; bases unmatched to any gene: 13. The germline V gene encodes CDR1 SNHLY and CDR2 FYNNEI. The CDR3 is CASSVLGGLEIKQYF. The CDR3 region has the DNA TGTGCCAGCAGTGTGCTCGGGGGACTAGAAATCAAGCAGTACTTC.

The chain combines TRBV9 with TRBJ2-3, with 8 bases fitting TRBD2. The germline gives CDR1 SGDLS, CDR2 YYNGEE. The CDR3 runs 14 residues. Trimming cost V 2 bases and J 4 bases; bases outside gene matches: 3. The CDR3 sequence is CASSVSSGPDTQYF. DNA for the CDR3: TGTGCCAGCAGCGTTTCTAGCGGGCCAGATACGCAGTATTTT.

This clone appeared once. CDR3 coding DNA: TGCGCCAGCAGCCGGGACGGGACTTCTAACTATGGCTACACCTTC. As protein: CASSRDGTSNYGYTF. The rearrangement joins TRBV5-1 to TRBJ1-2; D may be TRBD1 (5 bases). V lost 4 bases and J lost 0, with 13 bases in between. Germline V gives CDR1 SGHRS, CDR2 YFSETQ. This CDR3 comprises 15 residues. Filled out from reference TRBV5-1 and TRBJ1-2, the complete variable domain reads KAGVTQTPRYLIKTRGQQVTLSCSPISGHRSVSWYQQTPGQGLQFLFEYFSETQRNKGNFPGRFSGRQFSNSRSEMNVSTLELGDSALYLCASSRDGTSNYGYTFGSGTRLTVV.

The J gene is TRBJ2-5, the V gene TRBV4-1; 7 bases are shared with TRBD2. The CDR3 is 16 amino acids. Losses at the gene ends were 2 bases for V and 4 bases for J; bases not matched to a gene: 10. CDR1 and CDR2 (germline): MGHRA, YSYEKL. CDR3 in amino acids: CASSQYDAGVGETQYF. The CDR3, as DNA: TGCGCCAGCAGCCAATACGATGCGGGGGTTGGAGAGACCCAGTACTTC.

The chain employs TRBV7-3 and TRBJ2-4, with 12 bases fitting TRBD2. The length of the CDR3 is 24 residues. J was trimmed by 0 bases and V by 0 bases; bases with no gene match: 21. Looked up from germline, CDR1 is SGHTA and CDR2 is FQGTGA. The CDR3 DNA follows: TGTGCCAGCAGCTTAACCCGGACTAGCGGGATTTTAAGGGGGGAGATACTAGCCAAAAACATTCAGTACTTC. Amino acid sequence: CASSLTRTSGILRGEILAKNIQYF.

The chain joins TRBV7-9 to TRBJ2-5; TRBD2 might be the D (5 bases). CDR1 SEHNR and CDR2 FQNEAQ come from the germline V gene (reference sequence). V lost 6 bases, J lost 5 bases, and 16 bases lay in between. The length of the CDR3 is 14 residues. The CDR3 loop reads CASRSSVGSETQYF. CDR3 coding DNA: TGTGCCAGCAGATCGTCGGTAGGGAGTGAGACCCAGTACTTC.

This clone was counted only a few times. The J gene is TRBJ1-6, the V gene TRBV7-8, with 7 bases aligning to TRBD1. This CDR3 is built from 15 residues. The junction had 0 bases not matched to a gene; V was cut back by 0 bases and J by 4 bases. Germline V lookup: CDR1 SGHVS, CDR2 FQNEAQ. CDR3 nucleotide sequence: TGTGCCAGCAGCTTAGCGGGACAGTATAATTCACCCCTCCACTTT. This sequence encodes CASSLAGQYNSPLHF.